The text below deals with one T cell receptor beta chain. Its antigen is not identified. The identical CDR3 is also encoded by other nucleotide sequences in the sample. Trimming cost V 6 bases and J 4 bases; bases outside gene matches: 0. Germline CDR1 is SNHLY and CDR2 is FYNNEI. The CDR3 is 14 residues long. PCR employed 60 Vbeta and 13 Jbeta primers. Method: immunoSEQ multiplex PCR; TCRdb's copy keeps in-frame clones and lacks some. The table has roughly 190,000 clones, around 62% seen once. This sample was included in a study of cytomegalovirus exposure and HLA in healthy donors. Study-wide findings and caveats: Of the V segments, some could not be distinguished, including TRBV6-2 and TRBV6-3, and were excluded.

This TCR derives from a man aged 40-50 years in good health and CMV-seronegative. Material: PBMCs. The rearrangement joins TRBV2 to TRBJ2-1, with TRBD2 identical over 13 bases. CDR3 sequence reads: CASRGLAGYNEQFF. The CDR3 DNA reads as TGTGCCAGCAGGGGACTAGCGGGGTACAATGAGCAGTTCTTC. Looking up the rest from reference TRBV2 and TRBJ2-1 gives the full variable domain: EPEVTQTPSHQVTQMGQEVILRCVPISNHLYFYWYRQILGQKVEFLVSFYNNEISEKSEIFDDQFSVERPDGSNFTLKIRSTKLEDSAMYFCASRGLAGYNEQFFGPGTRLTVL.